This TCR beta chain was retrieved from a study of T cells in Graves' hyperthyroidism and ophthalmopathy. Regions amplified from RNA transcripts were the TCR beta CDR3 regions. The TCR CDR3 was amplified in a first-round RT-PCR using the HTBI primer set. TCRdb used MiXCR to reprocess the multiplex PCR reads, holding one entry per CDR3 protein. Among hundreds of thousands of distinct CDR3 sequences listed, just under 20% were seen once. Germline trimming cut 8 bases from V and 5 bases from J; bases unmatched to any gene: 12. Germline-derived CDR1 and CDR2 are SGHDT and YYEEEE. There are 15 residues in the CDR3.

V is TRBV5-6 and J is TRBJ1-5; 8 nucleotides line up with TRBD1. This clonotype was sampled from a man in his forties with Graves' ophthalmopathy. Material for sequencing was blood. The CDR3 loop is CASSIERTGYQPQHF. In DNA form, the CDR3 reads TGTGCCAGTAGTATAGAGAGGACAGGGTATCAGCCCCAGCATTTT.